This record covers a single TCR beta chain. No base quality information exists; no much larger clone differs at one position. The sample comes from a study of graft-versus-host responses after intestinal transplantation (dated by TCRdb to 2020 to 2022). With respect to the entire study: Recipients received multivisceral, liver-intestinal, or isolated intestinal transplants. Anti-thymocyte globulin induction was given to all recipients, followed by maintenance tacrolimus and steroids for 3 to 4 years. Graft-versus-host and host-versus-graft alloreactive T cell clones were tracked in the graft, circulation and bone marrow after intestinal transplantation using bulk TCR-beta CDR3 sequencing. To identify alloreactive clones, pre-transplant mixed lymphocyte reaction products were sequenced and then compared with unstimulated pre-transplant donor and recipient T cells. Of the 20 to 25 intestinal transplant recipients enrolled in the cohort, one of whom was a retransplant, a few patients without pretransplant specimens were excluded. Donor T cell macrochimerism was defined as a peak of at least 4% donor T cells among recipient peripheral blood mononuclear cells. Samples from three later patients were sequenced in-house on an Illumina MiSeq with MiXCR processing rather than by the commercial service. The study at large found these results: High GvH to HvG T cell clonal ratios were observed in the allografts of patients with donor T cell macrochimerism. Conclusions were limited by the relatively low number and heterogeneity of intestinal transplant patients. GvH clones were detected in recipient bone marrow, and some appeared earlier in ileal mucosa or blood, consistent with an intestinal mucosal origin. Early after transplant, declines in HvG clones were associated with peak levels of circulating GvH clones.

According to the study, the label for this sample's time point signals: cells obtained before transplantation from donor or recipient. Mixed lymphocyte reactions plated about 200,000 CFSE-labeled pre-transplant responders with about 200,000 irradiated violet-dye-labeled stimulators and were cultured for five to seven days. Proliferating CD3+CD4+CFSE-low and CD3+CD8+CFSE-low responder cells were FACS-sorted on a BD Influx sorter after the mixed lymphocyte reaction. To prepare the library, the immunoSEQ multiplex PCR assay was applied. For most patients, genomic DNA was isolated with the Qiagen DNeasy Blood and Tissue Kit and shipped frozen to Adaptive Biotechnologies for TCR sequencing. High-throughput TCR-beta CDR3 sequencing of genomic DNA from most patients was performed by Adaptive Biotechnologies. Concerning the study's data processing: Adaptive's ImmunoSEQ software supplied the TCR sequencing data for around 19 patients, while MiXCR and VDJtools were used to process a few other patients. To correct CD4 versus CD8 sorting errors, any sequence found in both subsets at a frequency ratio below 5:1 was removed. Because the origin of CDR3 nucleotide sequences shared between donor and recipient could not be assigned, those sequences were removed. To be classed as alloreactive, a clone needed at least 2-fold expansion over unstimulated cells and a minimum CFSE-low frequency of 0.002% (template counts) or 0.001% (read counts). Mappable clones were those detected in sequenced pre-transplant spleen, lymph node, or MLR CFSE-low populations of the donor or recipient. Cumulative frequency of alloreactive clones was calculated as a percentage of all sequences weighted by copy number. The immuneACCESS repertoire file appears here via TCRdb, limited to in-frame rearrangements. These files lack a portion of the clones; in checked studies, under half of the deficit traces to unresolved V genes, and the cause of the others is not known. The DNA was the basis for D and trimming; V, J and clone size are from that table. Within this sample are approximately 9,300 clones, with 25% to 30% of them counted one time only. In total, the top ten clones hold about 3.5% of the sample.

V sheds 5 bases and J sheds 2 bases, leaving 10 bases between their ends. CDR1 and CDR2 (MGHRA, YSYEKL) derive from the germline V gene. The CDR3 contains 13 residues, cysteine and phenylalanine counted. The sequence is cut down to CDR3 DNA, 39 bases in frame from base 1. The material sequenced was alloreactive CD4+ T cells from a mixed lymphocyte reaction culture, taken before intestinal transplant. What this sample's cell subset or site label stands for: CFSE-low proliferating T cells sorted from roughly six-day pre-transplant mixed lymphocyte reaction (GvH or HvG direction). Recombination joined TRBV4-1 with TRBJ2-7, with no confidently assigned D gene. The source is a human patient who received an intestinal transplant. The CDR3 region reads CASSLNGAYEQYF. The sequenced DNA: TGCGCCAGCAGCTTGAACGGTGCCTACGAGCAGTACTTC.